This T cell receptor beta chain is from a study of cytomegalovirus exposure and HLA in healthy donors. This CDR3 has 14 amino acids. PCR employed 60 Vbeta and 13 Jbeta primers. Only in-frame clones appear in the TCRdb table, and some are missing; sequencing was by immunoSEQ multiplex PCR. The table has 90,000 to 100,000 clones, about 74% seen once. With regard to this clone: What it binds is unknown.

Notes on the study in general: The classifier reportedly diagnosed cytomegalovirus status with high sensitivity and specificity.

This receptor was obtained from a female donor in good health and CMV-seronegative. Sequenced input: PBMCs. The chain uses TRBV12-1 and TRBJ2-5; the table assigns TRBD2, which was not confirmed against the DNA. TRBV12-1 is annotated as a pseudogene. CDR3 coding DNA: TGTGCCAGCAGCTTTCCGGAGTTTCAAGAGACCCAGTACTTC. Translated, it gives CASSFPEFQETQYF.